These T cell receptor beta chains were read from a single sample in a study of lymphopenia after photon versus proton radiotherapy. Profiled with immunoSEQ multiplex PCR; TCRdb holds only in-frame clones, not every one. The sample lists about 25,000 clones, about 91% occurring once. Sequenced here: peripheral blood, sampled from a patient treated with photon-based radiotherapy. The receptor source for this set is a man aged 50 to 59 with gastric cancer. The CDR3 runs from the conserved cysteine through the conserved F or W. A D gene is named only where the DNA matches it firmly. A row's size may be missing; if present it is once, few, many or a size class.

>TRBV30|NA|TRBJ1-2|NA
TGTGCCTGGAGTGTAGGGTACCAGGGAGGCTACACCTTC
CAWSVGYQGGYTF
>TRBV7-2|NA|TRBJ2-1|NA
TGTGCCAGCAGCTTAAAACTGGGATACAATGAGCAGTTCTTC
CASSLKLGYNEQFF
>TRBV2|TRBD1|TRBJ2-7|NA
TGTGCCAGCAGTGAAGCGCAAGGACAGGGAGCCCCCTACGAGCAGTACTTC
CASSEAQGQGAPYEQYF
>TRBV5-1|NA|TRBJ2-1|few
TGCGCCAGCTCTGCCCAGGGAAATACCTACAATGAGCAGTTCTTC
CASSAQGNTYNEQFF
>TRBV12-5|NA|TRBJ1-5|NA
TGTGCTAGTGGTTTTAGCAATCAGCCCCAGCATTTT
CASGFSNQPQHF
>TRBV10-3|TRBD1|TRBJ2-2|NA
TGTGCCATCTCTGGGGACAGCACCGGGGAGCTGTTTTTT
CAISGDSTGELFF
>TRBV6-1|NA|TRBJ1-4|once
TGTGCCAGCAGTGATGGACGGCTGAGTAAGACTCTCTTTTTT
CASSDGRLSKTLFF
>TRBV7-2|NA|TRBJ1-6|NA
TGTGCCAGCAGCTTTCACAGGGAAAATTCACCCCTCCACTTT
CASSFHRENSPLHF
>TRBV4-3|NA|TRBJ1-3|few
TGCGCCAGCAGCCAAAAAGCGAGTACTGGAAACACCATATATTTT
CASSQKASTGNTIYF
>TRBV6-6|TRBD1|TRBJ1-1|NA
TGTGCCAGCAGTTATGACAGGGACACTGAAGCTTTCTTT
CASSYDRDTEAFF
>TRBV7-8|TRBD2|TRBJ2-5|NA
TGTGCCAGCAGTGCAACCGGGAGGGAAGGAGAGACCCAGTACTTC
CASSATGREGETQYF
>TRBV30|NA|TRBJ1-2|few
TGTGCCTGGAGTAGGATTGGGGAAATTCATGGCTACACCTTC
CAWSRIGEIHGYTF
>TRBV10-1|NA|TRBJ2-3|NA
TGCGCCAGCAGTGGCCTCGAGCGGGGCACAGATACGCAGTATTTT
CASSGLERGTDTQYF
>TRBV20-1|NA|TRBJ1-4|few
TGCAGTGCCGCTGCAGCTGAAAAACTGTTTTTT
CSAAAAEKLFF
>TRBV5-1|TRBD1|TRBJ2-5|NA
TGCGCCAGCAGCTTGACAGGGGCTGGGGAGACCCAGTACTTC
CASSLTGAGETQYF
>TRBV6-6|NA|TRBJ1-1|NA
TGTGCCAGCAGTTACTCACGGGCGGTGAACACTGAAGCTTTCTTT
CASSYSRAVNTEAFF
>TRBV5-5|NA|TRBJ1-1|NA
TGTGCCAGCAGCTTGATGGGGGGCACTGAAGCTTTCTTT
CASSLMGGTEAFF
>TRBV7-2|NA|TRBJ2-3|few
TGTGCCAGCAGCTTAGGAGGGGGGGGCGGAGATACGCAGTATTTT
CASSLGGGGGDTQYF
>TRBV15|NA|TRBJ2-3|NA
TGTGCCACCAGCAGAGGTCGGGACGTAGGGCTGACAGATACGCAGTATTTT
CATSRGRDVGLTDTQYF
>TRBV11-2|NA|TRBJ2-5|NA
TGTGCCAGCAGCTCATGGGGGCTCCAAGAGACCCAGTACTTC
CASSSWGLQETQYF
>TRBV10-1|NA|TRBJ1-4|few
TGCGCCAGCACCTCACGGTCGGGCGTTAATGAAAAACTGTTTTTT
CASTSRSGVNEKLFF
>TRBV9|NA|TRBJ1-6|NA
TGTGCCAGCAGCGTAGTTCTCGATTCACCCCTCCACTTT
CASSVVLDSPLHF
>TRBV11-2|NA|TRBJ2-2|once
TGTGCCAGCAGACAAGCGAACACCGGGGAGCTGTTTTTT
CASRQANTGELFF
>TRBV2|NA|TRBJ2-2|NA
TGTGCCAGCAGTGCAAATGGGGAGCTGTTTTTT
CASSANGELFF
>TRBV6-1|TRBD1|TRBJ2-3|NA
TGTGCCAGCAGTACCGGGACAGGGGGCACAGATACGCAGTATTTT
CASSTGTGGTDTQYF